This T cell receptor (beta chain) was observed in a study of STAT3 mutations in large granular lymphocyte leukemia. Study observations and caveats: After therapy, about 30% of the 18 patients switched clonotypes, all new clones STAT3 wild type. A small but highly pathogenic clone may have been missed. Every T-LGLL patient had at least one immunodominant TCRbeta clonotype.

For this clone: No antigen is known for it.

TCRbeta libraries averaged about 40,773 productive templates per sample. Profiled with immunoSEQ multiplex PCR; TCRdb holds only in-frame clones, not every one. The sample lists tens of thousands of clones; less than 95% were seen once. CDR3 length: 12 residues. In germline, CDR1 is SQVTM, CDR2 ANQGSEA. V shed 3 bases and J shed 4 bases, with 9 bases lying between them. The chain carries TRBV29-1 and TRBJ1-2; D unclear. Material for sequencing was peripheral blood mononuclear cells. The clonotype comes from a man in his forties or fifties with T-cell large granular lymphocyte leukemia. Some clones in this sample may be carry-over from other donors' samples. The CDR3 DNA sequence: TGCAGCGTTGACAGCCTCACCTATGGCTACACCTTC. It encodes CSVDSLTYGYTF.